Sequencing of this T cell receptor (beta chain) was carried out in a study of blood T cell repertoires in COVID-19. Recruitment covered about 25 US areas and drew participants whose ages spanned about 18 to 90 years. Clinical history as reported by participants underpinned cohort assignment. Repertoires were generated with immunoSEQ multiplex PCR, while TCRdb's copy carries only in-frame clones and drops some. In the table there are about half a million clones, more than 85% of which are singletons. The V gene's germline CDR1 is SGHVS and CDR2 FNYEAQ. The CDR3 has 17 amino acids. The V segment lost 1 base and the J segment 3 bases; nucleotides outside the gene matches: 6.

The sample taken for sequencing was PBMCs or T cells enriched from blood (not recorded which). The clonotype was recovered from an older woman who had recovered from COVID-19. This chain uses TRBV7-6 with TRBJ2-3; 11 bases map to TRBD2. Here the CDR3 DNA reads TGTGCCAGCAGCTTAGATAGGACTAGCGGGTTGACAGATACGCAGTATTTT. It codes for CASSLDRTSGLTDTQYF.